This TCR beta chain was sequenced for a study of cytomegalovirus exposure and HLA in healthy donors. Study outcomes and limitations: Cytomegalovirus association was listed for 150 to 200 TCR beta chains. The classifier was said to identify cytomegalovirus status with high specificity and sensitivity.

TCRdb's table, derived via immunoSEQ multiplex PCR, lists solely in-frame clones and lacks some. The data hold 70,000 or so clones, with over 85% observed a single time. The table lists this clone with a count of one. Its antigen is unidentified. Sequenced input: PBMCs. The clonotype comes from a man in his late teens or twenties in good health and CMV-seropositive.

The CDR3 is CASSQMANNEQFF. In DNA, the CDR3 is TGTGCCAGCAGCCAAATGGCAAACAATGAGCAGTTCTTC. This rearrangement joins TRBV14 to TRBJ2-1; D is undetermined. Germline CDR1 and CDR2: SGHDN and FVKESK. V was trimmed by 2 bases and J by 5 bases, leaving 7 bases between them. The CDR3 length is 13 residues.